This TCR beta chain was observed in a study of blood T cell repertoires in COVID-19. At the level of the study: Spain, Italy and the United States supplied samples that represented acute and convalescent COVID-19. In each case, the material was cDNA or gDNA derived from T cells, B-cell-depleted T cells, or PBMCs.

The repertoire was sequenced with immunoSEQ multiplex PCR; TCRdb's copy has only in-frame clones and lacks some. In the table there are around 70,000 clones, under 95% of which are singletons. Germline V lookup: CDR1 KGHSH, CDR2 LQKENI. The CDR3 is 15 residues long. V lost 6 bases and J lost 8; bases outside the gene matches: 13. This clone was observed a single time. Sequencing was performed on peripheral blood. The TCR was taken from a woman in her sixties or seventies with active COVID-19. This rearrangement joins TRBV18 to TRBJ2-1; 7 bases align to TRBD2. The CDR3 here is CASSSLGGRIDEQFF. CDR3 sequence (DNA): TGTGCCAGCTCTTCGCTTGGCGGGAGAATCGATGAGCAGTTCTTC.